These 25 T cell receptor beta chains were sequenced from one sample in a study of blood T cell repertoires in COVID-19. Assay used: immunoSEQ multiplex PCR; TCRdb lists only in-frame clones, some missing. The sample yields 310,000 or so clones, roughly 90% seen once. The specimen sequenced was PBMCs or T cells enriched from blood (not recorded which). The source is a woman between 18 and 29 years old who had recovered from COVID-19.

CDR3 residues: CASSLGRRTWNTEAFF. CDR3 in DNA: TGTGCCAGCAGCTTGGGGAGGCGGACTTGGAACACTGAAGCTTTCTTT. The gene calls are TRBV5-8 and TRBJ1-1; D not certain. CDR3 length equals 16 residues. CDR1 is SGHTS, CDR2 YDEGEE, per germline. The V and J ends lost 0 bases and 1 base respectively, with 13 bases between them.

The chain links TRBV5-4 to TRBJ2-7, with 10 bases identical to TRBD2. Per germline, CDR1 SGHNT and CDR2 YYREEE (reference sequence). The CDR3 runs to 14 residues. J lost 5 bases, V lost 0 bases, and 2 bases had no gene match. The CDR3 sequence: CASSLGLAGDEQYF. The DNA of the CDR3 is TGTGCCAGCAGCTTGGGGCTAGCGGGAGACGAGCAGTACTTC. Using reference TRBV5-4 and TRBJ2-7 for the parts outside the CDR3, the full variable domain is ETGVTQSPTHLIKTRGQQVTLRCSSQSGHNTVSWYQQALGQGPQFIFQYYREEENGRGNFPPRFSGLQFPNYSSELNVNALELDDSALYLCASSLGLAGDEQYFGPGTRLTVT.

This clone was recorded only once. The CDR3 DNA reads TGTGCCAGCAGTTACTCGGGGGGGGCCTACAATGAGCAGTTCTTC. This gives the protein CASSYSGGAYNEQFF. The chain carries TRBV6-2 or TRBV6-3 and TRBJ2-1; 7 nucleotides match TRBD2. Germline V gene lookup returns CDR1 MNHEY and CDR2 SVGEGT. CDR3 length: 15 amino acids. V was clipped by 0 bases and J by 2 bases; unmatched bases: 1.

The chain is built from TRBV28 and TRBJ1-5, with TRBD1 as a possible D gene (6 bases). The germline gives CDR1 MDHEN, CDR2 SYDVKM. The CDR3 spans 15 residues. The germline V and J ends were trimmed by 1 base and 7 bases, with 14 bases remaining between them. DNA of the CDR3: TGTGCCAGCAGTTTATCGGCAGGGGTGGTCCAGCCCCAGCATTTT. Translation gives CASSLSAGVVQPQHF.

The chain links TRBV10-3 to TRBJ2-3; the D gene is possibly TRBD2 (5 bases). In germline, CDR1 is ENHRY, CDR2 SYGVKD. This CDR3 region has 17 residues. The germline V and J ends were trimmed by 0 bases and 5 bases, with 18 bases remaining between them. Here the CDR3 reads CAISESEVVFREDTQYF. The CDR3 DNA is TGTGCCATCAGTGAGTCTGAAGTAGTCTTCCGGGAAGATACGCAGTATTTT.

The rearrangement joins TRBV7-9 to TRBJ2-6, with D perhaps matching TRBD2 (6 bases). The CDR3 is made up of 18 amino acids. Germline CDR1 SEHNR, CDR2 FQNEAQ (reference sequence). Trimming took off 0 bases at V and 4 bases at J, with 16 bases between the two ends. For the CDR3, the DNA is TGTGCCAGCAGCTTAGCGGATGGGGGGATGGTCGGGGCCAACGTCCTGACTTTC. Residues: CASSLADGGMVGANVLTF.

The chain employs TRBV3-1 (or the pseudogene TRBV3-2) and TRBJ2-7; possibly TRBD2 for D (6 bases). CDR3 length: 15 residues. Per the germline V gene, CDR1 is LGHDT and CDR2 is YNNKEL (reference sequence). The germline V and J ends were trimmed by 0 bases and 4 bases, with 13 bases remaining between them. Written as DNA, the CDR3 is TGTGCCAGCAGCCAAGATCTGCTAGCGACTTACGAGCAGTACTTC. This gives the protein CASSQDLLATYEQYF.

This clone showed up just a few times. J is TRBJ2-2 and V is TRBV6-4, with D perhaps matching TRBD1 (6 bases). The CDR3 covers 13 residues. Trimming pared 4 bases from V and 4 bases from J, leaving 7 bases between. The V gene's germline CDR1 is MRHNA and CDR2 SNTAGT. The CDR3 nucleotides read TGTGCCAGCAGTGGACAGGTCACCGGGGAGCTGTTTTTT. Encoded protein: CASSGQVTGELFF.

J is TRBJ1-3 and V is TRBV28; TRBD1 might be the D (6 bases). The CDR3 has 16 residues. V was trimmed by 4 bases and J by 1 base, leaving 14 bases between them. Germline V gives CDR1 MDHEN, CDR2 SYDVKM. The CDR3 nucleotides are TGTGCCAGCAGTTGGCAGGGGCCGAGTTCTGGAAACACCATATATTTT. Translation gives CASSWQGPSSGNTIYF.

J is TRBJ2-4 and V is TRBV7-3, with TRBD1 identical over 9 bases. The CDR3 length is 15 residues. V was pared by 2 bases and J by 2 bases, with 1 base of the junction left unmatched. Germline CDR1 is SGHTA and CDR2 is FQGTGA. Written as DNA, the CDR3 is TGTGCCAGCAGCTTAGGGACAGGGTCCAAAAACATTCAGTACTTC. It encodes CASSLGTGSKNIQYF.

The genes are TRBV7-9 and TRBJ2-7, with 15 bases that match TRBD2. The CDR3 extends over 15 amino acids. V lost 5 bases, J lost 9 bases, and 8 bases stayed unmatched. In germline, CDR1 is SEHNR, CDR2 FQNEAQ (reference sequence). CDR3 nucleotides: TGTGCCAGCAGCCAAGGGACTAGCGGGGGGCTCGGGCAGTACTTC. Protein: CASSQGTSGGLGQYF.

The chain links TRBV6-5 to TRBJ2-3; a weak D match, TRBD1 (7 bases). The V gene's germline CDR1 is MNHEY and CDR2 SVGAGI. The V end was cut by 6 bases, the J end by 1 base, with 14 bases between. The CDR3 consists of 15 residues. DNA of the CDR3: TGTGCCAGCAGCACCAGGGGGGTCGGCACAGATACGCAGTATTTT. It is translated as CASSTRGVGTDTQYF.

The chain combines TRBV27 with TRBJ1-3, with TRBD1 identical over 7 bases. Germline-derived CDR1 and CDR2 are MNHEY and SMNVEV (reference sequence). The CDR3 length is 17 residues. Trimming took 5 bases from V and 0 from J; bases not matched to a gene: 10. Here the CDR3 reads CASSTFNRGRSGNTIYF. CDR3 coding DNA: TGTGCCAGCAGTACCTTCAACAGGGGACGCTCTGGAAACACCATATATTTT.

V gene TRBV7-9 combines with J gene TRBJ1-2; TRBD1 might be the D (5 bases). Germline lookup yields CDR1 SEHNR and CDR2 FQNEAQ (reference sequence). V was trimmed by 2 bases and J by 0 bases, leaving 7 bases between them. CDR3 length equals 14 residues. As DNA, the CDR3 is TGTGCCAGCAGCTTACAGGGCTCTAACTATGGCTACACCTTC. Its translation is CASSLQGSNYGYTF.

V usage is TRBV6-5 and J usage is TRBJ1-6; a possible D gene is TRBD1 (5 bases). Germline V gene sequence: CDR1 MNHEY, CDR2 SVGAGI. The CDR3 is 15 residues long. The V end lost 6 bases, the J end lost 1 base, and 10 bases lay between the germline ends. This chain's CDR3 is CASRDQGSYNSPLHF. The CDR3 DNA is TGTGCCAGCAGGGATCAGGGTTCCTATAATTCACCCCTCCACTTT.

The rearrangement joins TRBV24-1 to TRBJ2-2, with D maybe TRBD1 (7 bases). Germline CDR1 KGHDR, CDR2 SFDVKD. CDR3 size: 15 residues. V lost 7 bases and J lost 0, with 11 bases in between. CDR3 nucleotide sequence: TGTGCCACCAGGGCGGGACAGTCGAACACCGGGGAGCTGTTTTTT. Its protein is CATRAGQSNTGELFF.

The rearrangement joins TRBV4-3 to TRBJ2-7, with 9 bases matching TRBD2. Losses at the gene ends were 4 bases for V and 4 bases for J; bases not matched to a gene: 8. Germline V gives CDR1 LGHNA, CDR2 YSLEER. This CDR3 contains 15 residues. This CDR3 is CASSPGASGVYEQYF. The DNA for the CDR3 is TGCGCCAGCAGCCCGGGGGCTAGCGGGGTTTACGAGCAGTACTTC.

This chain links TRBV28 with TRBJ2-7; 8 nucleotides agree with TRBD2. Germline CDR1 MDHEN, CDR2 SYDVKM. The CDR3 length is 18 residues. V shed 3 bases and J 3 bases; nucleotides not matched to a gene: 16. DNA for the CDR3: TGTGCCAGCAGTTTGGATAGGGTCAACGGGAGGGCCGGCTACGAGCAGTACTTC. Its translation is CASSLDRVNGRAGYEQYF.

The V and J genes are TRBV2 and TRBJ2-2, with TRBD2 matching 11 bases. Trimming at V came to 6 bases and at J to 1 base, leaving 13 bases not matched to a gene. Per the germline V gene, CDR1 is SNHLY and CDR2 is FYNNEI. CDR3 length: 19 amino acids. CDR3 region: CASRGPGPLAGGNTGELFF. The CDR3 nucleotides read TGTGCCAGCAGAGGACCAGGGCCTCTAGCGGGAGGGAACACCGGGGAGCTGTTTTTT.

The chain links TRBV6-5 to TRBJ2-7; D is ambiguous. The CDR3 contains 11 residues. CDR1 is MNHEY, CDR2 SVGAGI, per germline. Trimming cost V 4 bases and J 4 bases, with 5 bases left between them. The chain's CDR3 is CASSSPYEQYF. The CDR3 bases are TGTGCCAGCAGTTCCCCATACGAGCAGTACTTC.

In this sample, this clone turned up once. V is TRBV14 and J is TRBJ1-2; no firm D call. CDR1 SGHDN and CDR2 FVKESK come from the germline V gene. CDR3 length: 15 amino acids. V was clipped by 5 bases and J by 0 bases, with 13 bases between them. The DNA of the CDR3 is TGTGCCAGCAGCTCTCAAAATACAGCTAACTATGGCTACACCTTC. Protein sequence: CASSSQNTANYGYTF.

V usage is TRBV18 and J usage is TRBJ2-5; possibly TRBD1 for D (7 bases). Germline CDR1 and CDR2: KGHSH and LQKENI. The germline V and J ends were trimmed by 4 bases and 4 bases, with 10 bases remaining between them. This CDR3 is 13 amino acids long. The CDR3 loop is CASSRQGGETQYF. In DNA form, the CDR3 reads TGTGCCAGCTCACGACAGGGAGGAGAGACCCAGTACTTC.

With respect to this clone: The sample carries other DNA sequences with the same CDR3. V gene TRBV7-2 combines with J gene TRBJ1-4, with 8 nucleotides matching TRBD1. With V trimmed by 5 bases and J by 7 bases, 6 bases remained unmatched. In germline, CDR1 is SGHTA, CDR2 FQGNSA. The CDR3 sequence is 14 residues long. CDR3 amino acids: CASSPGQGGEKLFF. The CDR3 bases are TGTGCCAGCAGCCCCGGACAGGGAGGTGAAAAACTGTTTTTT.

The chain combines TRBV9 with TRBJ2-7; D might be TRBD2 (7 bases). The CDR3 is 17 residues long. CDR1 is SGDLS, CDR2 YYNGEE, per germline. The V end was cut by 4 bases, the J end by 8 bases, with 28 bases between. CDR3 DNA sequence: TGTGCCAGCAGCCCTGGGGAGGGGGGCCGACGGGCAGGTCAGCAGTACTTC. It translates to CASSPGEGGRRAGQQYF.

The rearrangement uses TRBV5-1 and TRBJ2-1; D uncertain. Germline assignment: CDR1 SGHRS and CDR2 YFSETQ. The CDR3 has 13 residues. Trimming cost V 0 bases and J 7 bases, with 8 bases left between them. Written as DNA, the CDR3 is TGCGCCAGCAGCTTGGCCAACGGGAATGAGCAGTTCTTC. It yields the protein CASSLANGNEQFF. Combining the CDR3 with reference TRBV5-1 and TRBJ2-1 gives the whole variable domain KAGVTQTPRYLIKTRGQQVTLSCSPISGHRSVSWYQQTPGQGLQFLFEYFSETQRNKGNFPGRFSGRQFSNSRSEMNVSTLELGDSALYLCASSLANGNEQFFGPGTRLTVL.